The rows below give T cell receptor beta chains drawn from one sample of a study of vaccination and CD4 T cells after COVID-19. The antigens for these receptors are not known. MiXCR was run by TCRdb on the PCR reads, yielding one entry per CDR3 protein. The sample has approximately 8,800 distinct CDR3 sequences; about 55% are singletons. The sequenced sample was CD4+ T cells from blood, cultured in vitro. These receptors all stem from a human donor who had recovered from COVID-19. Each CDR3 is given with its conserved first and last residue. The D gene is left open where the match is weak. Clone size is given for some rows only: seen once, a few or many times, or a class if the clone is expanded.

-,TRBV6-2/TRBV6-3,-,TRBJ2-7,CASRAGPLDEQYF,TGTGCCAGCCGCGCTGGGCCCCTGGACGAGCAGTACTTC
-,TRBV20-1,-,TRBJ2-3,CSARVGSLSTDTQYF,TGCAGTGCTAGAGTAGGGTCCCTAAGCACAGATACGCAGTATTTT
TRBD1,TRBV20-1,-,TRBJ2-1,CSARDPGQGVNEQFF,TGCAGTGCTAGAGACCCGGGACAGGGGGTCAATGAGCAGTTCTTC
-,TRBV21-1,-,TRBJ2-2,CASSKRRRGQTITNTGELFF,TGTGCCAGCAGCAAAAGGAGGAGGGGACAGACGATCACGAACACCGGGGAGCTGTTTTTT
TRBD1,TRBV2,few,TRBJ1-5,CASSEGQGEQPQHF,TGTGCCAGCAGTGAAGGGCAGGGGGAGCAGCCCCAGCATTTT
-,TRBV2,-,TRBJ1-1,CASLEGGRLNTEAFF,TGTGCCAGCCTCGAAGGTGGGAGGTTGAACACTGAAGCTTTCTTT
TRBD1,TRBV6-2/TRBV6-3,few,TRBJ1-5,CASSDRDRQWSQPQHF,TGTGCCAGCAGCGACCGGGACAGGCAATGGAGTCAGCCCCAGCATTTT
-,TRBV6-1,few,TRBJ2-2,CASRRDRRMNTGELFF,TGTGCCAGCAGGCGGGACAGACGGATGAACACCGGGGAGCTGTTTTTT
-,TRBV7-9,-,TRBJ1-1,CASSRVTGGEAFF,TGTGCCAGCAGCAGGGTCACGGGAGGTGAAGCTTTCTTT
-,TRBV28,few,TRBJ1-2,CASKSHPNYGYTF,TGTGCCAGCAAGAGTCATCCTAACTATGGCTACACCTTC
-,TRBV6-1,few,TRBJ1-1,CASSPPTNPNTEAFF,TGTGCCAGCAGCCCCCCCACGAACCCGAACACTGAAGCTTTCTTT
TRBD2,TRBV27,once,TRBJ2-1,CASSFRTSQTSYNEQFF,TGTGCCAGCAGTTTCAGGACTAGCCAAACCTCCTACAATGAGCAGTTCTTC
TRBD1,TRBV19,-,TRBJ1-5,CASSIRGQNQPQHF,TGTGCCAGTAGTATCAGGGGGCAGAATCAGCCCCAGCATTTT
TRBD2,TRBV7-2,-,TRBJ2-7,CASSLGGLGYYEQYF,TGTGCCAGCAGCTTAGGGGGACTAGGGTACTACGAGCAGTACTTC
-,TRBV10-1,-,TRBJ2-1,CASSEFRTVNEQFF,TGCGCCAGCAGTGAATTTAGGACGGTCAATGAGCAGTTCTTC
TRBD1,TRBV18,-,TRBJ1-5,CASSPGQGDQPQHF,TGTGCCAGCTCACCAGGACAGGGTGATCAGCCCCAGCATTTT
-,TRBV7-2,-,TRBJ2-6,CASSRGGAAGANVLTF,TGTGCCAGCAGCCGAGGGGGGGCGGCCGGGGCCAACGTCCTGACTTTC
TRBD1,TRBV7-2,-,TRBJ1-6,CASSLGPVGGGNSPLHF,TGTGCCAGCAGCTTAGGCCCAGTAGGGGGCGGTAATTCACCCCTCCACTTT
-,TRBV6-1,-,TRBJ2-2,CASIKRGDTGELFF,TGTGCCAGCATCAAAAGGGGGGACACCGGGGAGCTGTTTTTT
TRBD1,TRBV27,-,TRBJ2-7,CASSTYGTEDYEQYF,TGTGCCAGCAGTACCTACGGGACAGAAGACTACGAGCAGTACTTC